These 20 T cell receptor beta chains share one sample of origin, sequenced in a study of cytomegalovirus exposure and HLA in healthy donors (dated by TCRdb to 2016 to 2017). The protocol used for the library was the immunoSEQ multiplex PCR assay. For the multiplex PCR, a mixture combining 60 forward primers for TCR Vbeta segments and 13 reverse primers for TCR Jbeta segments was used. TCRdb stores this immuneACCESS table with in-frame sequences only. Part of the clones is absent; in the studies checked, under half of the shortfall reflects unresolved V genes, and no reason is known for the rest. The sample table contains 140,000 to 150,000 clones; only one count was recorded for less than 90% of them. The ten largest clonotypes hold about 2.6% of the sample. Material: PBMCs. These receptors were collected from a boy between 2 and 15 years old in good health and CMV-seronegative.

The chain uses TRBV21-1 and TRBJ1-3; the DNA was not used to check the table's D call, TRBD1. TRBV21-1 is reported as a pseudogene. CDR3 size: 18 residues. CDR3 loop: CASRGVSRGQTSGNTIYF. The CDR3 DNA is TGTGCCAGCAGAGGGGTATCTAGGGGGCAGACATCTGGAAACACCATATATTTT.

This clone has a single count. The chain is built from TRBV5-1 and TRBJ2-7, with 11 positions matching TRBD1. Germline V gene data show CDR1 as SGHRS and CDR2 as YFSETQ. This CDR3 has 15 amino acids. The junction had 7 bases not matched to a gene; V was cut back by 4 bases and J by 4 bases. The CDR3 bases are TGCGCCAGCAGCCCCGGGACAGGGGGACCGTACGAGCAGTACTTC. This sequence encodes CASSPGTGGPYEQYF.

The chain combines TRBV4-3 with TRBJ1-1; tentatively, D is TRBD1 (5 bases). Trimming shortened V by 1 base and J by 0 bases, and 6 bases separated the two germline ends. Germline V lookup: CDR1 LGHNA, CDR2 YSLEER. The CDR3 covers 14 residues. CDR3 amino acids: CASSQAGMNTEAFF. The DNA of the CDR3 is TGCGCCAGCAGCCAAGCAGGGATGAACACTGAAGCTTTCTTT.

The V and J genes are TRBV6-5 and TRBJ1-3; D gene ambiguous. V lost 4 bases and J lost 8, with 6 bases in between. This CDR3 is 11 amino acids long. Germline CDR1 is MNHEY and CDR2 is SVGAGI. CDR3 in DNA: TGTGCCAGCAGTTGGCGGGACACCATATATTTT. This encodes CASSWRDTIYF.

For the CDR3, the DNA is TGCGCCAGCAGCTTGGCCGTCGGTATAGTCACTGAAGCTTTCTTT. It yields the protein CASSLAVGIVTEAFF. The chain employs TRBV5-1 and TRBJ1-1; D is undetermined. Trimming shortened V by 0 bases and J by 4 bases, and 13 bases separated the two germline ends. There are 15 residues in the CDR3. CDR1 and CDR2 from the germline V gene are SGHRS and YFSETQ. The entire variable domain, with the rest obtained from reference TRBV5-1 and TRBJ1-1, is as follows: KAGVTQTPRYLIKTRGQQVTLSCSPISGHRSVSWYQQTPGQGLQFLFEYFSETQRNKGNFPGRFSGRQFSNSRSEMNVSTLELGDSALYLCASSLAVGIVTEAFFGQGTRLTVV.

The J gene is TRBJ2-1, the V gene TRBV7-3; TRBD2 is a possible D gene (6 bases). CDR1 and CDR2 (germline): SGHTA, FQGTGA. This CDR3 has 13 residues. Trimming left V 5 bases short and J 8 bases short, with 13 bases between. CDR3 in DNA: TGTGCCAGCAGCAGCGGGCTCCTCTATGAGCAGTTCTTC. Its translation: CASSSGLLYEQFF.

The chain uses TRBV19 and TRBJ1-1, with D unclear. The germline CDR1 and CDR2 sequences are LNHDA and SQIVND (reference sequence). The CDR3 has 14 amino acids. The V end was cut by 3 bases, the J end by 1 base, with 9 bases between. CDR3 region: CASSMAISNTEAFF. The CDR3 nucleotides are TGTGCCAGTAGTATGGCAATTTCGAACACTGAAGCTTTCTTT. Complete variable domain (other parts from reference TRBV19 and TRBJ1-1): DGGITQSPKYLFRKEGQNVTLSCEQNLNHDAMYWYRQDPGQGLRLIYYSQIVNDFQKGDIAEGYSVSREKKESFPLTVTSAQKNPTAFYLCASSMAISNTEAFFGQGTRLTVV.

The sample holds one count of this clone. V is TRBV10-3 and J is TRBJ2-5, with 7 bases that match TRBD2. The ends lost 4 bases at V and 5 bases at J; junction bases unmatched: 10. Germline CDR1 is ENHRY and CDR2 is SYGVKD. The CDR3 has 15 amino acids. CDR3 protein: CAISASGGGLETQYF. Written as DNA, the CDR3 is TGTGCCATCAGTGCGTCGGGCGGGGGTTTGGAGACCCAGTACTTC.

The genes are TRBV7-3 and TRBJ1-6, with D possibly TRBD1 on 5 matching bases. The CDR3 is 14 residues long. Germline loops: CDR1 SGHTA, CDR2 FQGTGA. Trimming took off 5 bases at V and 6 bases at J, with 11 bases between the two ends. In DNA form, the CDR3 reads TGTGCCAGCAGCCCGGCGGGGGGTAATTCACCCCTCCACTTT. It specifies CASSPAGGNSPLHF.

This sequence joins TRBV28 and TRBJ2-4; 9 bases agree with TRBD1. CDR1 and CDR2 from the germline V gene are MDHEN and SYDVKM. After removal of 8 bases from V and 9 bases from J, the junction contained 8 bases not matched to a gene. The CDR3 covers 13 residues. The CDR3 sequence is CASDTGGKGIQYF. CDR3 bases: TGTGCCAGCGACACAGGGGGCAAAGGCATTCAGTACTTC. Combining the CDR3 with reference TRBV28 and TRBJ2-4 gives the whole variable domain DVKVTQSSRYLVKRTGEKVFLECVQDMDHENMFWYRQDPGLGLRLIYFSYDVKMKEKGDIPEGYSVSREKKERFSLILESASTNQTSMYLCASDTGGKGIQYFGAGTRLSVL.

CDR3 loop: CASSDGPGTHAYEQYF. CDR3 in DNA: TGTGCCAGCAGCGACGGCCCCGGGACACACGCCTACGAGCAGTACTTC. V and J are TRBV4-2 and TRBJ2-7; D is possibly TRBD1 (6 bases). The germline V gene encodes CDR1 LGHNA and CDR2 YNFKEQ. The CDR3 loop spans 16 amino acids. V gave up 5 bases and J gave up 2 bases, with 19 bases separating them.

The CDR3 protein is CASSLGAGTYDEQYF. DNA for the CDR3: TGTGCCAGCAGCTTAGGAGCAGGGACTTACGACGAGCAGTACTTC. This rearrangement joins TRBV11-2 to TRBJ2-7, with D possibly TRBD2 on 6 matching bases. There are 15 residues in the CDR3. Germline CDR1 and CDR2: SGHAT and FQNNGV. Between the trimmed V and J ends, which lost 1 base and 5 bases, there was a span of 15 bases. Filled out from reference TRBV11-2 and TRBJ2-7, the complete variable domain reads EAGVAQSPRYKIIEKRQSVAFWCNPISGHATLYWYQQILGQGPKLLIQFQNNGVVDDSQLPKDRFSAERLKGVDSTLKIQPAKLEDSAVYLCASSLGAGTYDEQYFGPGTRLTVT.

This rearrangement joins TRBV11-3 to TRBJ2-5; TRBD1 agrees at 7 bases. The CDR3 extends over 15 amino acids. The V and J ends lost 1 base and 4 bases, in that order; junction bases with no gene match: 6. Germline V gives CDR1 SGHNT, CDR2 YENEEA. CDR3 sequence (DNA): TGTGCCAGCAGCTTAGGGTTCTCAGGGGGAGAGACCCAGTACTTC. The encoded protein is CASSLGFSGGETQYF.

The CDR3 region has the DNA TGTGCCAGCACTGGGGGGGCCCAAGAGACCCAGTACTTC. Amino acids: CASTGGAQETQYF. The chain recombines TRBV28 with TRBJ2-5; TRBD2 might be the D (7 bases). The germline V gene encodes CDR1 MDHEN and CDR2 SYDVKM. This CDR3 region has 13 residues. V lost 7 bases and J lost 1, with 10 bases in between.

As DNA, the CDR3 is TGTGCCAGCAGTTATGAATCGCGCTCCTACAATGAGCAGTTCTTC. Translated, it gives CASSYESRSYNEQFF. The chain joins TRBV6-5 to TRBJ2-1; D remains unclear. Germline assignment: CDR1 MNHEY and CDR2 SVGAGI. The CDR3 sequence is 15 residues long. V lost 3 bases, J lost 0 bases, and 9 bases lay in between.

The gene calls are TRBV11-2 and TRBJ1-2; D not certain. Trimming removed 6 bases from V and 3 bases from J, with 17 bases in between. Germline values: CDR1 SGHAT, CDR2 FQNNGV. The CDR3 runs to 15 residues. Written as DNA, the CDR3 is TGTGCCAGCAGGGCTTCCGCTGCCAGATACTATGGCTACACCTTC. The encoded protein is CASRASAARYYGYTF.

The chain combines TRBV4-1 with TRBJ1-5, with 8 positions matching TRBD1. Trimming took 3 bases from V and 6 from J; bases not matched to a gene: 16. CDR1 is MGHRA, CDR2 YSYEKL, per germline. The CDR3 consists of 18 residues. The CDR3 DNA sequence: TGCGCCAGCAGCCACGTCGTCAGGGGGCGAGCTTCGGGTCAGCCCCAGCATTTT. This gives the protein CASSHVVRGRASGQPQHF.

The chain carries TRBV6-1 and TRBJ1-2; a possible D gene is TRBD1 (5 bases). CDR1 is MNHNS and CDR2 is SASEGT in the germline V gene. The CDR3 contains 15 residues. Trimming left V 4 bases short and J 8 bases short, with 20 bases between. The CDR3 coding sequence is TGTGCCAGCAGTGCCTCTGGGACTATCCTCCCCGGCTACACCTTC. This sequence encodes CASSASGTILPGYTF.

This chain connects TRBV9 to TRBJ2-2, with 10 bases that match TRBD2. The CDR3 sequence is 16 residues long. The V gene's germline CDR1 is SGDLS and CDR2 YYNGEE. The V gene end was trimmed by 4 bases and the J gene end by 0 bases; junction bases not matched to a gene: 3. Here the CDR3 DNA reads TGTGCCAGCAGCTACGGACTAGCGGCGAACACCGGGGAGCTGTTTTTT. Translated: CASSYGLAANTGELFF.

The V gene is TRBV11-2, the J gene TRBJ2-7, with D tentatively TRBD1 (6 bases). With 0 bases removed from V and 5 bases from J, the gap between germline ends came to 20 bases. This CDR3 has 17 amino acids. Germline values: CDR1 SGHAT, CDR2 FQNNGV. CDR3 sequence: CASSLDLFGQHFHEQYF. In DNA, the CDR3 is TGTGCCAGCAGCTTAGATTTATTTGGACAGCATTTCCACGAGCAGTACTTC.